This entry lists 30 T cell receptor beta chains sequenced from one sample in a study of cytomegalovirus exposure and HLA in healthy donors. Some clones are missing from TCRdb's copy, which holds only in-frame ones; the method was immunoSEQ multiplex PCR. The sample records more than 300,000 clones, roughly 85% being singletons. The specimen was PBMCs. The source of these receptors is a woman younger than 35 in good health and CMV-seronegative.

V is TRBV27 and J is TRBJ2-7, with a weak D call TRBD2 (6 bases). Germline CDR1 MNHEY, CDR2 SMNVEV (reference sequence). The V end was cut by 3 bases, the J end by 3 bases, with 12 bases between. The CDR3 covers 14 residues. The CDR3 sequence is CASSFGRESYEQYF. The CDR3 bases are TGTGCCAGCAGTTTCGGGCGGGAAAGCTACGAGCAGTACTTC.

The rearrangement uses TRBV27 and TRBJ2-3; D possibly corresponds to TRBD2 (5 bases). The CDR3 runs 12 residues. The V and J ends lost 6 bases and 5 bases respectively, with 9 bases between them. Germline V CDR1 and CDR2: MNHEY, SMNVEV (reference sequence). The CDR3 region has the DNA TGTGCCAGCAGGGGAGATGTAGATACGCAGTATTTT. As protein: CASRGDVDTQYF.

The V and J genes are TRBV5-1 and TRBJ2-1, with TRBD2 matching over 16 bases. V trimming: 4 bases; J trimming: 9 bases; junction bases outside the gene matches: 7. The CDR3 consists of 16 residues. Germline CDR1 is SGHRS and CDR2 is YFSETQ. CDR3: CASSPGTSGRVGEQFF. CDR3 coding DNA: TGCGCCAGCAGCCCAGGGACTAGCGGGAGGGTTGGTGAGCAGTTCTTC.

The genes are TRBV19 and TRBJ1-2, with 7 bases identical to TRBD1. The CDR3 loop spans 12 amino acids. After removal of 2 bases from V and 6 bases from J, the junction contained 0 bases not matched to a gene. Germline CDR1 is LNHDA and CDR2 is SQIVND (reference sequence). CDR3 in DNA: TGTGCCAGTAGTATAAGGGGGCATGGCTACACCTTC. As protein: CASSIRGHGYTF.

The genes are TRBV11-3 and TRBJ2-3; 8 bases match TRBD2. The germline gives CDR1 SGHNT, CDR2 YENEEA. With 5 bases clipped from V and 1 base from J, the junction kept 14 bases outside the gene matches. The CDR3 consists of 18 residues. The DNA of the CDR3 is TGTGCCAGCAGCCCGGGACGCACTAGCGGCCGCGGCACAGATACGCAGTATTTT. Protein product: CASSPGRTSGRGTDTQYF.

Turning to this clone: A read error is possible here, since a much larger clone lies one base away. The chain employs TRBV29-1 and TRBJ1-2; 12 nucleotides match TRBD1. The CDR3 runs to 14 residues. The ends lost 4 bases at V and 2 bases at J; junction bases unmatched: 2. Germline CDR1 SQVTM, CDR2 ANQGSEA. DNA for the CDR3: TGCAGCGTTGGGGGGACAGGGGGCAACTATGGCTACACCTTC. It codes for CSVGGTGGNYGYTF. Drawing the rest from reference TRBV29-1 and TRBJ1-2, the complete variable domain is SAVISQKPSRDICQRGTSLTIQCQVDSQVTMMFWYRQQPGQSLTLIATANQGSEATYESGFVIDKFPISRPNLTFSTLTVSNMSPEDSSIYLCSVGGTGGNYGYTFGSGTRLTVV.

This chain connects TRBV28 to TRBJ1-5; 7 bases line up with TRBD1. The CDR3 sequence is 15 residues long. Germline V gene data show CDR1 as MDHEN and CDR2 as SYDVKM. The V segment lost 8 bases and the J segment 2 bases; nucleotides outside the gene matches: 9. CDR3 sequence: CASRDSLGGNQPQHF. The CDR3 region has the DNA TGTGCCAGCCGGGACAGCCTCGGGGGCAATCAGCCCCAGCATTTT.

The V call is TRBV18, the J call TRBJ2-2; D possibly corresponds to TRBD1 (5 bases). CDR1 is KGHSH and CDR2 is LQKENI in the germline V gene. This CDR3 spans 16 amino acids. Trimming took off 0 bases at V and 3 bases at J, with 11 bases between the two ends. The CDR3 reads CASSPPNGRDTGELFF. The CDR3 DNA reads TGTGCCAGCTCACCACCGAACGGCAGGGACACCGGGGAGCTGTTTTTT.

V gene TRBV18 combines with J gene TRBJ2-7, with D tentatively TRBD2 (6 bases). V lost 0 bases to trimming and J lost 2 bases, with 8 bases between them. The length of the CDR3 is 14 residues. Germline lookup yields CDR1 KGHSH and CDR2 LQKENI. This CDR3 reads CASSPPWGAYEQYF. CDR3 sequence (DNA): TGTGCCAGCTCACCACCGTGGGGGGCCTACGAGCAGTACTTC.

This clone was counted between two and nine times. The chain links TRBV6-1 to TRBJ2-3; possibly TRBD1 for D (5 bases). Germline CDR1 MNHNS, CDR2 SASEGT. This CDR3 comprises 15 residues. Trimming cost V 6 bases and J 3 bases, with 16 bases left between them. In DNA form, the CDR3 reads TGTGCCAGCAGACCCGCCAGGGCTGAGACAGATACGCAGTATTTT. Protein: CASRPARAETDTQYF.

Remarks on this clone: Other DNA sequences in the same sample also yield this CDR3. The chain couples TRBV5-1 to TRBJ2-5; 7 nucleotides line up with TRBD1. After removal of 4 bases from V and 2 bases from J, the junction contained 5 bases not matched to a gene. CDR3 size: 14 residues. The V gene's germline CDR1 is SGHRS and CDR2 YFSETQ. The CDR3 spells CASSLGQEQETQYF. CDR3 sequence (DNA): TGCGCCAGCAGCCTCGGACAGGAGCAAGAGACCCAGTACTTC.

The chain has TRBV19 and TRBJ2-1; 14 positions agree with TRBD2. Germline V lookup: CDR1 LNHDA, CDR2 SQIVND (reference sequence). V lost 6 bases to trimming and J lost 9 bases; unmatched junction nucleotides: 4. This CDR3 is built from 14 residues. In DNA form, the CDR3 reads TGTGCCAGTAGCGGGACTAGCGGGAGTGGTGAGCAGTTCTTC. The encoded protein is CASSGTSGSGEQFF.

The chain recombines TRBV18 with TRBJ2-3; maybe TRBD2 (6 bases). V lost 6 bases and J 2 bases, leaving 15 bases between the germline ends. Germline assignment: CDR1 KGHSH and CDR2 LQKENI. The CDR3 runs 15 residues. The CDR3 region has the DNA TGTGCCAGCTCCGCCGGGGACTCCTCCACAGATACGCAGTATTTT. Translating it yields CASSAGDSSTDTQYF.

The J gene is TRBJ1-2, the V gene TRBV25-1, with TRBD1 as a possible D gene (6 bases). This CDR3 is 12 amino acids long. V was shortened by 4 bases and J by 8 bases, with 11 bases between the two germline ends. CDR1 is MGHDK, CDR2 SYGVNS, per germline. CDR3 nucleotide sequence: TGTGCCAGCAGTGCCTCAGGGGTCGGCTACACCTTC. This sequence encodes CASSASGVGYTF.

The J gene is TRBJ2-7, the V gene TRBV18; TRBD1 might be the D (6 bases). Trimming left V 8 bases short and J 2 bases short, with 19 bases between. The CDR3 has 15 residues. The germline gives CDR1 KGHSH, CDR2 LQKENI. CDR3 nucleotide sequence: TGTGCCAGCGCCCCGCCCGGGACAAGCACCTACGAGCAGTACTTC. Protein product: CASAPPGTSTYEQYF.

The V gene is TRBV4-3, the J gene TRBJ2-1; TRBD1 agrees at 7 bases. Looked up from germline, CDR1 is LGHNA and CDR2 is YSLEER. The CDR3 runs 16 residues. Trimming removed 4 bases from V and 4 bases from J; junction bases left unmatched: 10. CDR3 residues: CASSPRWDREYNEQFF. In nucleotides, the CDR3 is TGCGCCAGCAGCCCCAGGTGGGACAGAGAGTACAATGAGCAGTTCTTC.

V and J are TRBV27 and TRBJ1-2, with TRBD1 matching 7 bases. The germline CDR1 and CDR2 sequences are MNHEY and SMNVEV (reference sequence). The ends lost 7 bases at V and 8 bases at J; junction bases unmatched: 10. The CDR3 totals 13 residues. CDR3 nucleotide sequence: TGTGCCAGCAACCCCCAGGGGGGCCCGGGCTACACCTTC. It codes for CASNPQGGPGYTF.

The gene calls are TRBV4-1 and TRBJ2-7; perhaps TRBD2 as D (5 bases). The CDR3 contains 16 residues. Trimming removed 1 base from V and 2 bases from J, with 15 bases in between. In germline, CDR1 is MGHRA, CDR2 YSYEKL. The CDR3 DNA reads as TGCGCCAGCAGCCAAGTTGGTGGGAGAGTTCCCTACGAGCAGTACTTC. Translation gives CASSQVGGRVPYEQYF.

This clone came up once. The V call is TRBV27, the J call TRBJ1-4, with TRBD1 identical over 8 bases. This CDR3 has 14 residues. Germline CDR1 MNHEY, CDR2 SMNVEV (reference sequence). Unmatched junction bases numbered 2, after V lost 6 bases and J lost 2 bases. In DNA form, the CDR3 reads TGTGCCAGCAGACGGACAGGGACTAATGAAAAACTGTTTTTT. The encoded protein is CASRRTGTNEKLFF.

This clone was counted between two and nine times. This rearrangement joins TRBV5-1 to TRBJ1-2; tentative D call: TRBD1 (6 bases). Germline CDR1 SGHRS, CDR2 YFSETQ. The CDR3 is 13 amino acids. Trimming removed 4 bases at V and 6 bases at J, with 13 bases between. The CDR3: CASSAYYRDGYTF. CDR3 DNA sequence: TGCGCCAGCAGCGCGTATTACAGGGATGGCTACACCTTC.

The V call is TRBV6-1, the J call TRBJ1-5; 7 positions match TRBD1. Germline CDR1 reads MNHNS; CDR2 reads SASEGT. The J segment lost 7 bases and the V segment lost 6 bases, leaving 6 bases of the junction unmatched. The CDR3 contains 13 residues. DNA of the CDR3: TGTGCCAGCAGGGCAACAGGGGAACAGCCCCAGCATTTT. Encoded protein: CASRATGEQPQHF.

The rearrangement joins TRBV11-2 to TRBJ2-1; D ambiguous. The CDR3 extends over 13 amino acids. Germline V gene data show CDR1 as SGHAT and CDR2 as FQNNGV. V dropped 6 bases and J dropped 4 bases, with 10 bases sitting between them. CDR3 protein: CASSLPSYNEQFF. CDR3 sequence (DNA): TGTGCCAGCAGTCTCCCGTCTTACAATGAGCAGTTCTTC. The full variable domain, with the rest looked up from reference TRBV11-2 and TRBJ2-1, is EAGVAQSPRYKIIEKRQSVAFWCNPISGHATLYWYQQILGQGPKLLIQFQNNGVVDDSQLPKDRFSAERLKGVDSTLKIQPAKLEDSAVYLCASSLPSYNEQFFGPGTRLTVL.

This chain connects TRBV6-6 to TRBJ1-5; 10 nucleotides agree with TRBD1. Trimming cost V 5 bases and J 6 bases; bases outside gene matches: 4. Germline V gene data show CDR1 as MNHNY and CDR2 as SVGAGI (reference sequence). CDR3 size: 14 residues. CDR3 protein: CASSPGTGVQPQHF. CDR3 coding DNA: TGTGCCAGCAGTCCAGGGACAGGGGTTCAGCCCCAGCATTTT.

The chain recombines TRBV7-6 with TRBJ2-7; TRBD2 matches at 10 bases. This CDR3 is 15 amino acids long. Trimming took 5 bases from V and 5 from J; bases not matched to a gene: 9. Germline V CDR1 and CDR2: SGHVS, FNYEAQ. Here the CDR3 reads CASSPRLAGAHEQYF. The CDR3 region has the DNA TGTGCCAGCAGCCCCCGCCTAGCGGGAGCCCACGAGCAGTACTTC.

This chain connects TRBV7-2 to TRBJ1-4; 8 bases agree with TRBD1. CDR3 length: 15 residues. Germline V gene data show CDR1 as SGHTA and CDR2 as FQGNSA. With 3 bases clipped from V and 1 base from J, the junction kept 1 base outside the gene matches. Here the CDR3 DNA reads TGTGCCAGCAGCTTCACAGGGGGAACTAATGAAAAACTGTTTTTT. Translated: CASSFTGGTNEKLFF.

The rearrangement uses TRBV14 and TRBJ2-5; a weak D match, TRBD2 (5 bases). Per the germline V gene, CDR1 is SGHDN and CDR2 is FVKESK. The V end lost 4 bases, the J end lost 2 bases, and 20 bases lay between the germline ends. This CDR3 contains 17 residues. CDR3 coding DNA: TGTGCCAGCAGCCTCCCCGTCGAGGGTTCGGGGCAAGAGACCCAGTACTTC. This sequence encodes CASSLPVEGSGQETQYF.

This clone was recorded a few times. The chain carries TRBV20-1 and TRBJ1-2; 7 bases line up with TRBD1. Germline values: CDR1 DFQATT, CDR2 SNEGSKA (reference sequence). There are 10 residues in the CDR3. V lost 5 bases and J lost 14; bases outside the gene matches: 8. The DNA of the CDR3 is TGCAGTGCTTCGGGACAGCCTCAGACCTTC. This encodes CSASGQPQTF.

This clone was observed a single time. The chain has TRBV4-1 and TRBJ2-3; TRBD2 might be the D (5 bases). The ends were cut back, 4 bases at V and 0 bases at J, with 8 bases in the middle. The CDR3 is made up of 14 amino acids. Germline CDR1 MGHRA, CDR2 YSYEKL. CDR3 sequence (DNA): TGCGCCAGCAGCCGGGAGCCTAGCACAGATACGCAGTATTTT. Protein product: CASSREPSTDTQYF.

The chain is built from TRBV7-6 and TRBJ2-5; 10 positions agree with TRBD1. The ends lost 2 bases at V and 7 bases at J; junction bases unmatched: 10. The CDR3 loop spans 16 amino acids. Germline CDR1 SGHVS, CDR2 FNYEAQ. CDR3 nucleotide sequence: TGTGCCAGCAGCTTAAGTGGAATAAGGACAGGGGGGACCCAGTACTTC. Amino acids: CASSLSGIRTGGTQYF.

Worth noting for this clone: This specimen includes other DNA sequences encoding the same CDR3. The chain couples TRBV7-3 to TRBJ2-5; TRBD2 might be the D (6 bases). In germline, CDR1 is SGHTA, CDR2 FQGTGA. The CDR3 runs to 14 residues. V was cut by 2 bases and J by 4 bases, with 11 bases left in between. The CDR3 bases are TGTGCCAGCAGCTTAGGAGGGAGCGGAGAGACCCAGTACTTC. This sequence encodes CASSLGGSGETQYF.